This T cell receptor beta chain was recovered during a study of PD-1 blockade in mismatch repair-deficient tumors. This clone was counted once. The table came from immunoSEQ multiplex PCR; TCRdb's copy has only in-frame clones and leaves some out. The data show 100,000 to 150,000 clones, 86% seen once. CDR1 and CDR2 from the germline V gene are GTSNPN and SVGIG (reference sequence). Trimming left V 2 bases short and J 0 bases short, with 12 bases between. The CDR3 consists of 15 residues. The V and J genes are TRBV30 and TRBJ2-3; weak D call: TRBD2 (5 bases). The source is an adult with mismatch repair-deficient cancer. The sample was peripheral blood, taken 44 weeks after starting pembrolizumab. The CDR3 loop is CAWSSSSGSTDTQYF. The CDR3 DNA sequence: TGTGCCTGGAGTTCGTCTTCGGGGAGCACAGATACGCAGTATTTT.